Following are 11 T cell receptor beta chains from one sample sequenced in a study of Ad26.COV2.S vaccination and SARS-CoV-2 variants (dated by TCRdb to the early 2020s). The label giving this sample's treatment or condition can be read as: approximately 18 received Ad26.COV2.S at low or high dose, single or two shots; about 5 received placebo; per-sample allocation not given. Repertoires of vaccine and placebo recipients were sequenced from samples taken on day 63 after the first injection. Receptors were amplified or captured by the immunoSEQ multiplex PCR assay. Held by TCRdb, this immuneACCESS table contains in-frame sequences only and omits some clones. Under half of the omission traces to an unresolved V gene where checked; the cause of the rest is unknown. For this sample the table gives about half a million clones, of which approximately 90% were detected only once. The ten largest clones capture about 1.7% of the sample.

The sequencing here drew on peripheral blood, taken in a trial of Ad26.COV2.S vaccine versus placebo. The receptors here all came from a person between 18 and 60 years old who received the Ad26.COV2.S COVID-19 vaccine or a placebo.

This sequence joins TRBV7-2 and TRBJ2-7, with 11 bases fitting TRBD2. The junction had 11 bases not matched to a gene; V was cut back by 0 bases and J by 7 bases. The CDR3 totals 17 residues. Germline lookup yields CDR1 SGHTA and CDR2 FQGNSA. Here the CDR3 reads CASSLAGSGGALEEQYF. The CDR3 DNA is TGTGCCAGCAGCTTAGCGGGTAGCGGGGGGGCATTGGAAGAGCAGTACTTC.

The chain combines TRBV5-1 with TRBJ2-7; 7 bases fit TRBD2. With V trimmed by 3 bases and J by 3 bases, 3 bases remained unmatched. The CDR3 has 13 amino acids. Per germline, CDR1 SGHRS and CDR2 YFSETQ. This CDR3 is CASSYPGGYEQYF. CDR3 bases: TGCGCCAGCAGCTATCCGGGGGGCTACGAGCAGTACTTC.

V and J are TRBV20-1 and TRBJ1-1; no clear D. V gave up 3 bases and J gave up 6 bases, with 8 bases separating them. This CDR3 region has 11 residues. CDR1 DFQATT and CDR2 SNEGSKA come from the germline V gene (reference sequence). CDR3: CSASAGAEAFF. CDR3 coding DNA: TGCAGTGCTAGTGCCGGCGCTGAAGCTTTCTTT.

The rearrangement links TRBV18 to TRBJ2-1; 8 bases are shared with TRBD2. CDR1 and CDR2 from the germline V gene are KGHSH and LQKENI. V lost 5 bases to trimming and J lost 4 bases; unmatched junction nucleotides: 10. The CDR3 contains 16 residues. The CDR3 DNA is TGTGCCAGCTCAAGCGACCGGGGGGGCACTTACAATGAGCAGTTCTTC. Translation: CASSSDRGGTYNEQFF.

A note on this clone: One end of the junction is discordant with germline, which a read error may explain. The chain recombines TRBV11-2 with TRBJ2-1, with a tentative D call TRBD2 (6 bases). This CDR3 has 16 amino acids. Germline lookup yields CDR1 SGHAT and CDR2 FQNNGV. The CDR3, as DNA: TGTGCCAGCAGCACAACAGAGCGGGTGCCGTACAGTGAGCAGTTCTTC. Translating gives CASSTTERVPYSEQFF.

The gene calls are TRBV9 and TRBJ1-5; tentatively, D is TRBD1 (6 bases). CDR3 size: 12 residues. Germline CDR1 is SGDLS and CDR2 is YYNGEE. Trimming shortened V by 1 base and J by 9 bases, and 8 bases separated the two germline ends. The CDR3 region has the DNA TGTGCCAGCAGCGTACTAGGGGGGCCCCAGCATTTT. Translated: CASSVLGGPQHF. Full variable domain (missing parts from reference TRBV9 and TRBJ1-5): DSGVTQTPKHLITATGQRVTLRCSPRSGDLSVYWYQQSLDQGLQFLIQYYNGEERAKGNILERFSAQQFPDLHSELNLSSLELGDSALYFCASSVLGGPQHFGDGTRLSIL.

The V gene is TRBV6-1, the J gene TRBJ1-1; weak D call: TRBD1 (6 bases). Germline CDR1 and CDR2: MNHNS and SASEGT. The CDR3 sequence is 14 residues long. Trimming removed 3 bases from V and 2 bases from J, with 10 bases in between. The CDR3 nucleotides read TGTGCCAGCAGTGACGGGGGCTACAACACTGAAGCTTTCTTT. Its protein is CASSDGGYNTEAFF.

This clone was recorded only once. The rearrangement links TRBV27 to TRBJ2-3; 14 positions agree with TRBD2. Losses at the gene ends were 3 bases for V and 0 bases for J; bases not matched to a gene: 11. Germline V lookup: CDR1 MNHEY, CDR2 SMNVEV (reference sequence). The CDR3 is made up of 20 amino acids. In DNA form, the CDR3 reads TGTGCCAGCAGTTTCTGGGGACTAGCGGGAGACAAAACTAGCACAGATACGCAGTATTTT. Its translation: CASSFWGLAGDKTSTDTQYF.

V gene TRBV7-3 combines with J gene TRBJ2-2; a weak D match, TRBD2 (6 bases). This CDR3 is built from 12 residues. Germline CDR1 SGHTA, CDR2 FQGTGA. The CDR3 DNA reads as TGTGCTTCGAGGGAGGACACCGGGGAGCTGTTTTTT. Translated: CASREDTGELFF.

In regard to this clone: The sample holds other DNA sequences that translate to the same CDR3. The rearrangement links TRBV20-1 to TRBJ2-5; D unresolved. In germline, CDR1 is DFQATT, CDR2 SNEGSKA (reference sequence). Between the trimmed V and J ends, which lost 6 bases and 4 bases, there was a span of 6 bases. The CDR3 covers 10 residues. The CDR3 loop reads CSARRETQYF. CDR3 coding DNA: TGCAGTGCCCGCCGAGAGACCCAGTACTTC.

The gene calls are TRBV7-3 and TRBJ2-1; TRBD1 matches at 8 bases. Per germline, CDR1 SGHTA and CDR2 FQGTGA. Losses at the gene ends were 5 bases for V and 2 bases for J; bases not matched to a gene: 2. CDR3 length equals 14 residues. The CDR3 here is CASSQQGAYNEQFF. DNA of the CDR3: TGTGCCAGCAGCCAACAGGGGGCCTACAATGAGCAGTTCTTC.